The rows below give T cell receptor beta chains drawn from one sample of a study of cytomegalovirus exposure and HLA in healthy donors. Libraries were prepared by immunoSEQ multiplex PCR; TCRdb keeps only in-frame clonotypes and omits some of them. The sample contains under 150,000 clones, 85% of which appear only once. The specimen was PBMCs. These receptors were collected from a woman aged 25 to 39 in good health and CMV-seropositive. Both conserved end residues are part of each CDR3. A D gene is named only where the DNA matches it firmly. Size is stated for part of the rows, as once, few or many counts, or as a class when the clone is expanded.

TRBD1 NA TRBJ1-2 TRBV28 CASSSQGGYGYTF TGTGCCAGCAGTTCCCAGGGGGGTTATGGCTACACCTTC
TRBD1 NA TRBJ1-2 TRBV18 CASSRGQGNYGYTF TGTGCCAGCTCACGGGGACAGGGGAACTATGGCTACACCTTC
TRBD2 once TRBJ2-7 TRBV5-1 CASSFAWASGRGNEQYF TGCGCCAGCAGCTTCGCGTGGGCTAGCGGGAGGGGCAACGAGCAGTACTTC
NA NA TRBJ2-7 TRBV2 CASIKTGAPYEQYF TGTGCCAGCATTAAGACAGGCGCGCCCTACGAGCAGTACTTC
NA NA TRBJ2-2 TRBV6-5 CASSRRRGDGELFF TGTGCCAGCAGCCGCAGGAGGGGCGACGGGGAGCTGTTTTTT
TRBD1 once TRBJ1-5 TRBV28 CASRKTGGSNQPQHF TGTGCCAGCAGGAAGACAGGGGGTAGCAATCAGCCCCAGCATTTT
NA NA TRBJ2-1 TRBV4-1 CASSPWSGNEQFF TGCGCCAGCAGCCCTTGGTCCGGCAATGAGCAGTTCTTC
NA NA TRBJ2-3 TRBV6-1 CASLRDFHSTDTQYF TGTGCCAGTCTACGGGATTTTCATAGCACAGATACGCAGTATTTT
NA few TRBJ2-3 TRBV5-1 CASSLGLSADTQYF TGCGCCAGCAGCTTGGGACTAAGTGCAGATACGCAGTATTTT
TRBD1 NA TRBJ1-1 TRBV5-8 CASSPRAGGNTEAFF TGTGCCAGCAGCCCTCGGGCAGGGGGGAACACTGAAGCTTTCTTT
NA NA TRBJ1-2 TRBV28 CASSLYSSNYGYTF TGTGCCAGCAGTTTATACAGCTCTAACTATGGCTACACCTTC
NA NA TRBJ1-3 TRBV10-3 CAIRGGDSQLKFSGNTIYF TGTGCCATCAGAGGTGGAGACAGCCAACTAAAATTCTCTGGAAACACCATATATTTT
TRBD2 NA TRBJ2-7 TRBV27 CASSLFGAGGPHEQYF TGTGCCAGCAGTTTATTCGGAGCGGGAGGGCCTCACGAGCAGTACTTC
NA NA TRBJ1-1 TRBV5-5 CASSLVRQLPTEAFF TGTGCCAGCAGCTTGGTAAGACAACTGCCCACTGAAGCTTTCTTT
NA few TRBJ1-2 TRBV6-5 CASSPSTGFGYTF TGTGCCAGCAGTCCCTCAACCGGGTTCGGCTACACCTTC
TRBD1 once TRBJ2-2 TRBV11-2 CASSSFGTATGELFF TGTGCCAGCAGCTCGTTTGGGACAGCCACCGGGGAGCTGTTTTTT
NA NA TRBJ1-4 TRBV18 CASSPRDGREKLFF TGTGCCAGCTCACCCAGGGATGGTCGTGAAAAACTGTTTTTT
NA NA TRBJ2-1 TRBV7-2 CASSLVRDNEQFF TGTGCCAGCAGCTTAGTCAGGGACAATGAGCAGTTCTTC
TRBD1 once TRBJ1-1 TRBV4-1 CASSPRDRNTEAFF TGCGCCAGCAGCCCTCGGGACAGGAACACTGAAGCTTTCTTT
NA NA TRBJ1-2 TRBV4-1 CASSQVAGVNYGYTF TGCGCCAGCAGCCAAGTGGCAGGGGTAAACTATGGCTACACCTTC
NA NA TRBJ1-1 TRBV6-5 CASSYGGEAFF TGTGCCAGCAGTTACGGAGGTGAAGCTTTCTTT
NA few TRBJ1-1 TRBV2 CASKLQLNTEAFF TGTGCCAGCAAGTTGCAGTTGAACACTGAAGCTTTCTTT
NA NA TRBJ1-1 TRBV29-1 CSVPGTEAFF TGCAGCGTACCAGGTACTGAAGCTTTCTTT
TRBD1 few TRBJ1-4 TRBV10-3 CAIQGGLGEKLFF TGTGCCATCCAAGGGGGCTTGGGGGAAAAACTGTTTTTT
TRBD1 few TRBJ1-3 TRBV27 CASSPGTGFLSGNTIYF TGTGCCAGCAGTCCCGGGACAGGGTTTTTGTCTGGAAACACCATATATTTT
TRBD1 NA TRBJ1-2 TRBV28 CASSLGTGSNGYTF TGTGCCAGCAGTCTCGGGACAGGGTCAAATGGCTACACCTTC
NA NA TRBJ2-7 TRBV21-1 CASSNNLAGSCRVYEQYF TGTGCCAGCAGCAATAATTTAGCGGGGTCCTGCCGTGTCTACGAGCAGTACTTC
TRBD1 NA TRBJ2-2 TRBV11-2 CAIPDRGSTGELFF TGTGCCATCCCGGACAGGGGGTCGACCGGGGAGCTGTTTTTT
TRBD2 NA TRBJ2-2 TRBV28 CASRASGSGRELFF TGTGCCAGCAGAGCTAGCGGGAGTGGAAGGGAGCTGTTTTTT
TRBD2 NA TRBJ2-1 TRBV6-4 CASSVRASGSYNEQFF TGTGCCAGCAGTGTAAGGGCTAGCGGGAGTTACAATGAGCAGTTCTTC
NA few TRBJ1-2 TRBV6-5 CASSSRGGYYGYTF TGTGCCAGCAGCTCAAGGGGGGGGTACTATGGCTACACCTTC
NA once TRBJ2-7 TRBV30 CAWSKLREQYF TGTGCCTGGAGTAAGCTCCGCGAGCAGTACTTC
NA NA TRBJ1-4 TRBV5-6 CASSLGPAVINEKLFF TGTGCCAGCAGCTTGGGTCCGGCGGTTATTAATGAAAAACTGTTTTTT
TRBD1 NA TRBJ1-4 TRBV5-1 CASRTGMSNEKLFF TGCGCCAGCAGGACAGGGATGTCTAATGAAAAACTGTTTTTT
NA NA TRBJ2-3 TRBV9 CASSVLENPSGTDTQYF TGTGCCAGCAGCGTACTCGAGAACCCCTCGGGGACAGATACGCAGTATTTT
NA NA TRBJ2-2 TRBV2 CASRELVGGELFF TGTGCCAGCAGGGAACTAGTCGGCGGGGAGCTGTTTTTT
NA NA TRBJ1-4 TRBV7-8 CASSLNGNEKLFF TGTGCCAGCAGCTTAAACGGGAATGAAAAACTGTTTTTT
TRBD2 NA TRBJ2-5 TRBV28 CASQGLQETQYF TGTGCCAGCCAGGGACTACAAGAGACCCAGTACTTC
TRBD2 NA TRBJ2-1 TRBV4-1 CASSQSIAGRNNEQFF TGCGCCAGCAGCCAGTCCATAGCGGGGCGGAACAATGAGCAGTTCTTC
TRBD2 NA TRBJ2-7 TRBV7-8 CASRETGTSLGEQYF TGTGCCAGCAGGGAAACCGGGACTAGCCTCGGCGAGCAGTACTTC
TRBD2 NA TRBJ2-7 TRBV27 CASFPSGSYEQYF TGTGCCAGCTTCCCTAGCGGGAGCTACGAGCAGTACTTC
NA few TRBJ2-5 TRBV9 CASSSSEETQYF TGTGCCAGCAGCTCCTCAGAAGAGACCCAGTACTTC
TRBD1 NA TRBJ1-2 TRBV5-8 CASSLTGGQVDSYGYTF TGTGCCAGCAGCCTGACGGGGGGACAGGTCGACTCTTATGGCTACACCTTC
TRBD2 NA TRBJ2-5 TRBV15 CATSRGGGEERGGLRGTQYF TGTGCCACCAGCAGAGGGGGAGGGGAGGAGCGGGGGGGCCTCCGTGGGACCCAGTACTTC
NA NA TRBJ1-1 TRBV30 CAWSVTLNTEAFF TGTGCCTGGAGTGTAACACTAAACACTGAAGCTTTCTTT
NA NA TRBJ1-5 TRBV30 CAWSDWSNQPQHF TGTGCCTGGAGTGACTGGAGCAATCAGCCCCAGCATTTT
NA NA TRBJ1-3 TRBV28 CASQDTATIYF TGTGCCAGTCAAGACACGGCGACCATATATTTT
NA NA TRBJ2-5 TRBV30 CAWSLEGEGTQYF TGTGCCTGGAGTCTGGAGGGAGAAGGGACCCAGTACTTC
TRBD1 once TRBJ2-7 TRBV11-2 CASSRTGSTYEQYF TGTGCCAGCAGCCGGACAGGGTCCACCTACGAGCAGTACTTC